This TCR beta chain appears in the sequencing data of a study of identical twins. Study-level results: Alpha sequences out of frame and shared by twins had excess low generation probability. It was possible that invariant MAIT and iNKT cells partly confounded the zero-insertion analyses. Fewer insertions were carried by abundant cord blood beta clonotypes, but none was seen in memory repertoires. The models gave estimates that fell short of the out-of-frame TCR alpha sharing seen in monozygotic twins.

This clonotype was observed many times. The target antigen is unknown. TCRdb processed the 5' RACE reads anew with MiXCR; each CDR3 protein has one entry. The sample lists 150,000 or so distinct CDR3 sequences, approximately 4% seen once, with 7% to 10% in the top ten. After removal of 2 bases from V and 4 bases from J, the junction contained 4 bases not matched to a gene. The CDR3 consists of 16 residues. Germline values: CDR1 DFQATT, CDR2 SNEGSKA (reference sequence). Sample: memory T cells sorted from blood. The receptor was derived from a man younger than 35 in good health. The gene calls are TRBV20-1 and TRBJ2-1; 14 bases agree with TRBD2. CDR3 nucleotide sequence: TGCAGTGCTAGATCGACTAGCGGGAGGGTATACAATGAGCAGTTCTTC. It translates to CSARSTSGRVYNEQFF.